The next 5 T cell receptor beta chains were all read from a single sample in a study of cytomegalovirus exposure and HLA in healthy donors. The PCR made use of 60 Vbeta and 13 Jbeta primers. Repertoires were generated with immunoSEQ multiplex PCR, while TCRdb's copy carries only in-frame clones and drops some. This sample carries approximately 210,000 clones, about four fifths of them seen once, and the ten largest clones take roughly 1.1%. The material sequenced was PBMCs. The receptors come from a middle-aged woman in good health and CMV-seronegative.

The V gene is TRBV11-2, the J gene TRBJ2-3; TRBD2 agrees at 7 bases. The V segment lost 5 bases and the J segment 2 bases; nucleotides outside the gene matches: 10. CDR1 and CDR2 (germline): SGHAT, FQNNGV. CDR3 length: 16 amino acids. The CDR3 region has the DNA TGTGCCAGCAGCCCATTAGGGCGGGAGATCACAGATACGCAGTATTTT. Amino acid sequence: CASSPLGREITDTQYF.

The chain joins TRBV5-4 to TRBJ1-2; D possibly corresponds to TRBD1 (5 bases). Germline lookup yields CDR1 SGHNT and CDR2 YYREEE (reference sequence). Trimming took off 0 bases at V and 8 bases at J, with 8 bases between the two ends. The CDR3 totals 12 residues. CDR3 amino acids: CASSLEGLGYTF. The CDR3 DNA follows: TGTGCCAGCAGCTTGGAGGGGCTAGGCTACACCTTC.

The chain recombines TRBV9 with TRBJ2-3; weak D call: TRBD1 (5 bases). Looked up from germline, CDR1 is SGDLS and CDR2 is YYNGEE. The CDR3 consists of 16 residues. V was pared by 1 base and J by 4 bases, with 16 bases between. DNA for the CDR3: TGTGCCAGCAGCGTACAGGGTAACGGAGCATCAGATACGCAGTATTTT. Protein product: CASSVQGNGASDTQYF. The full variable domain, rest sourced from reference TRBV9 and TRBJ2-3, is DSGVTQTPKHLITATGQRVTLRCSPRSGDLSVYWYQQSLDQGLQFLIQYYNGEERAKGNILERFSAQQFPDLHSELNLSSLELGDSALYFCASSVQGNGASDTQYFGPGTRLTVL.

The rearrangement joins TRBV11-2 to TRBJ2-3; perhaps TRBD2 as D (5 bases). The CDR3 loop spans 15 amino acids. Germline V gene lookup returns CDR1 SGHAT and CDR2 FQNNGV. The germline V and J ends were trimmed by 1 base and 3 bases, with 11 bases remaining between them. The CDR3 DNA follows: TGTGCCAGCAGCTTAGTGCCCCAGCGGACAGATACGCAGTATTTT. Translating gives CASSLVPQRTDTQYF.

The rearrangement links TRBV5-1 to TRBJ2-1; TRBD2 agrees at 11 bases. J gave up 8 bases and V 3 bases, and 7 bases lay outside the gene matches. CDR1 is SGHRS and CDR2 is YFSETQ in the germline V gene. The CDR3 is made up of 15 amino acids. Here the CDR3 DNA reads TGCGCCAGCAGCTCCACTCTAGCGGGAGGTTATGAGCAGTTCTTC. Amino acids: CASSSTLAGGYEQFF.